This T cell receptor beta chain was recovered during a study of blood T cell repertoires in COVID-19. As for the study in general: COVID-19 samples collected from the United States, Italy and Spain covered acute and convalescent phases. PBMCs, B-cell-depleted T cells, or T cells provided the cDNA or gDNA that made up the material.

Germline V gene lookup returns CDR1 MDHEN and CDR2 SYDVKM. V was clipped by 6 bases and J by 4 bases, with 15 bases between them. CDR3 length: 14 residues. Per the authors' pipeline: Quantification of nucleated cells was approximated via reference gene primer amplification. The repertoire was sequenced with immunoSEQ multiplex PCR; TCRdb's copy has only in-frame clones and lacks some. That table furnishes V, J and clone size, whereas the DNA furnished D and trimming. This table has tens of thousands of clones, 91% appearing once. The sample was peripheral blood. The clonotype comes from a woman between 55 and 75 years old with active COVID-19. The V call is TRBV28, the J call TRBJ1-1, with D uncertain. The CDR3 sequence is CASSMTSGVTEAFF. CDR3 DNA: TGTGCCAGCAGCATGACCAGCGGGGTCACTGAAGCTTTCTTT.